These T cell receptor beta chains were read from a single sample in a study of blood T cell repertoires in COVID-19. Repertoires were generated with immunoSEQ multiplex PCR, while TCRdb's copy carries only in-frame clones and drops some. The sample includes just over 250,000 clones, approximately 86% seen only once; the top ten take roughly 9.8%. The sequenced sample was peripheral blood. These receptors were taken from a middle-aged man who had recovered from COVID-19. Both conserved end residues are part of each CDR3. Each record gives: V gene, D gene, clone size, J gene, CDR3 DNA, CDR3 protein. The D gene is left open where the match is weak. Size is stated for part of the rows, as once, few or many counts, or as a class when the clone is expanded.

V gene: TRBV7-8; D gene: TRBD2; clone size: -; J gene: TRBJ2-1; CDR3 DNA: TGTGCCAGCAGCGATCCCTCTGAGGGCGGGGGGGGCGATGAGCAGTTCTTC; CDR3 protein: CASSDPSEGGGGDEQFF
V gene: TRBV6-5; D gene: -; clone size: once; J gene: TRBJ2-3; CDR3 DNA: TGTGCCAGCAGAGCAAGATTCAGAGGAGATACGCAGTATTTT; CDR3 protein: CASRARFRGDTQYF
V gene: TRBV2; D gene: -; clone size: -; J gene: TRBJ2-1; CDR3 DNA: TGTGCCAGCAGTTACCTCGGGAGAAGCTCCTACAATGAGCAGTTCTTC; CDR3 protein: CASSYLGRSSYNEQFF
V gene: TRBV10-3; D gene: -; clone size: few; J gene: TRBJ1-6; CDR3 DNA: TGTGCCATCAAGTCCGTGACAGATAATTCACCCCTCCACTTT; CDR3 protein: CAIKSVTDNSPLHF
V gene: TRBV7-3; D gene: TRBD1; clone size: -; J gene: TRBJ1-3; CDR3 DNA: TGTGCCAGCAGCCTGGGGACAGGGGCTGGAAACACCATATATTTT; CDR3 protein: CASSLGTGAGNTIYF
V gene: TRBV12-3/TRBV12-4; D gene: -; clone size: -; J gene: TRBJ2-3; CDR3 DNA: TGTGCCAGCAGTTTAGCGCGGGCAGATACGCAGTATTTT; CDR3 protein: CASSLARADTQYF
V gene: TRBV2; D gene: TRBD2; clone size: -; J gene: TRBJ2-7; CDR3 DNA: TGTGCCAGCAGTGACCCGGGACTAGCGGGGGGTGACGAGCAGTACTTC; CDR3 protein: CASSDPGLAGGDEQYF
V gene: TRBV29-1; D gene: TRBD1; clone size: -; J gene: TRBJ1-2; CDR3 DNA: TGCAGCGTTCCAAGCCGGGACAGGGTACAGGGGGCGGGCTACACCTTC; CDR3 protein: CSVPSRDRVQGAGYTF
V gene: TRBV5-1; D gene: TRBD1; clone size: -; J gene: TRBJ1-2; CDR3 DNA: TGCGCCAGCAGCTTGGTCGGTTCGGGACAGTCGCCCTATGGCTACACCTTC; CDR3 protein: CASSLVGSGQSPYGYTF
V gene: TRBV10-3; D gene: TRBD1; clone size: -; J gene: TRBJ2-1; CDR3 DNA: TGTGCCATCAGTGAGTCAACAGGGGGTGCGAATGAGCAGTTCTTC; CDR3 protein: CAISESTGGANEQFF
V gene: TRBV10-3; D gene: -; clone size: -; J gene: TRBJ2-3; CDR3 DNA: TGTGCCATCTTAGAGCGCGGGGTGGGCACAGATACGCAGTATTTT; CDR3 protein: CAILERGVGTDTQYF
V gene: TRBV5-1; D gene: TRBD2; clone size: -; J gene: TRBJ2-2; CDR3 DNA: TGCGCCAGCCGGGAAAGCGGGATCGGGGAGCTGTTTTTT; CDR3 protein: CASRESGIGELFF
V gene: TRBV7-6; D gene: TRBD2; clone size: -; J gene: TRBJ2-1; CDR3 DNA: TGTGCCAGCAGCTTTACTAGCGGGGCCTACAATGAGCAGTTCTTC; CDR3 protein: CASSFTSGAYNEQFF
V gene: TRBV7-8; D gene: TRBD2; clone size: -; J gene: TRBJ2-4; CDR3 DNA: TGTGCCAGCAGCTTAAACGGGAGGGACATTCAGTACTTC; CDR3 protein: CASSLNGRDIQYF
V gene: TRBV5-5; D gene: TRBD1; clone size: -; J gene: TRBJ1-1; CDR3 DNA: TGTGCCAGCAGCATAGGGACAGGAAACACTGAAGCTTTCTTT; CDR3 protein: CASSIGTGNTEAFF
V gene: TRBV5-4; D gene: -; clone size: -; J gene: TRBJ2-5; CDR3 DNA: TGTGCCAGCAGCTTGCTACAAGGAGGCCAAGAGACCCAGTACTTC; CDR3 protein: CASSLLQGGQETQYF
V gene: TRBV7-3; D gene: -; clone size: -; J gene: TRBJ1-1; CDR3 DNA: TGTGCCAGCAGCCAACAGGGGAACACTGAAGCTTTCTTT; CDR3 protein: CASSQQGNTEAFF
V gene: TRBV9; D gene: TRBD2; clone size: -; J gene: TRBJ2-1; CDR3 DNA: TGTGCCAGCAGCGTAGGAGCGAGCGGGGGGACAAACTACAATGAGCAGTTCTTC; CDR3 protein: CASSVGASGGTNYNEQFF
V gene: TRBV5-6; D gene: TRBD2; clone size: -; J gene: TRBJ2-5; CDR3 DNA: TGTGCCAGCAGCTTGCCGGGGGGACGGGAGACCCAGTACTTC; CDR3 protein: CASSLPGGRETQYF
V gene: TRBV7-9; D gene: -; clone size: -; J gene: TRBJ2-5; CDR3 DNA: TGTGCCAGCAGCTTGTTAGGGGGGGTCCCCCAAGAGACCCAGTACTTC; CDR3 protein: CASSLLGGVPQETQYF
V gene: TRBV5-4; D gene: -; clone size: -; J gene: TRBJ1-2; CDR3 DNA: TGTGCCAGCAGCGCTCCGGAGAGCTACACCTTC; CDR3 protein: CASSAPESYTF
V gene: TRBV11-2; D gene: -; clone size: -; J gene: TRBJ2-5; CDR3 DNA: TGTGCCAGCAGAAATAGGGGGGGCCAGTACTTC; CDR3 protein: CASRNRGGQYF
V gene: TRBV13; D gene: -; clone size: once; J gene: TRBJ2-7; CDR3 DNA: TGTGCCAGCAGCTTGGGCCTTTTCTACGAGCAGTACTTC; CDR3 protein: CASSLGLFYEQYF
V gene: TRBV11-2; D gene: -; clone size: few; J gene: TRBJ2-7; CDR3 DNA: TGTGCCTCCGGACATTCCTACGAGCAGTACTTC; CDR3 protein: CASGHSYEQYF
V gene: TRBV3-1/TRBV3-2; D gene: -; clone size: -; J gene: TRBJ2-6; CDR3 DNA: TGTGCCAGCAGCCAAGATTCGGCCAAGCGTTCTGGGGCCAACGTCCTGACTTTC; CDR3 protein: CASSQDSAKRSGANVLTF
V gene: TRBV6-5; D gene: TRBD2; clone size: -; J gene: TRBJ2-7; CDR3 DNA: TGTGCCAGCAGCCGGACTAGCGGGAACGAGCAGTACTTC; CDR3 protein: CASSRTSGNEQYF
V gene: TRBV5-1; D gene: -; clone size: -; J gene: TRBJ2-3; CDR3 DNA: TGCGCCAGCAGCTTGGCGGGGGGCTACACAGATACGCAGTATTTT; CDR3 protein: CASSLAGGYTDTQYF
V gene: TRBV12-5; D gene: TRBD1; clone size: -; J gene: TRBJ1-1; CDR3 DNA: TGTGCTAGTGGTCGAGACAGGGCCGACACTGAAGCTTTCTTT; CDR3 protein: CASGRDRADTEAFF
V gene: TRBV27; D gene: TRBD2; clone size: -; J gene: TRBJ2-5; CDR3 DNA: TGTGCCAGCACCCCCCTAGCGGGAGGGGGGACCCAGTACTTC; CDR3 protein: CASTPLAGGGTQYF
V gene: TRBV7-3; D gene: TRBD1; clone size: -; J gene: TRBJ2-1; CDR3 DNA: TGTGCCAGCAGCTTACGTGGCACCGGACAGGGGGCGTACGATGAGCAGTTCTTC; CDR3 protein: CASSLRGTGQGAYDEQFF